The rows below give T cell receptor beta chains drawn from one sample of a study of OX40 agonist ivuxolimab in advanced cancers. The data were produced by immunoSEQ multiplex PCR, yet TCRdb's version contains in-frame clones alone and is incomplete. The sample comprises approximately 82,000 clones, 75% to 90% of which are singletons, and around 2.5% rests with the top ten. Source: CD4+ or CD8+ T cells sorted from blood, taken in a trial of the OX40 agonist ivuxolimab. The receptors here all came from an adult with an advanced solid tumor such as melanoma, head and neck, liver or kidney cancer. CDR3s include the opening cysteine and the closing phenylalanine or tryptophan. The D gene is left open where the match is weak. For some rows the clone size is stated as once, few or many, or as a class when expanded; others skip it.

.	TRBJ2-3	TRBD2	TRBV2	TGTGCCAGCAGTGAGAGACTAGCAATCTGGGATACGCAGTATTTT	CASSERLAIWDTQYF
.	TRBJ2-7	TRBD1	TRBV19	TGTGCCAGTAGTCCGGGACAGGGGGTCTACGAGCAGTACTTC	CASSPGQGVYEQYF
.	TRBJ2-7	.	TRBV6-5	TGTGCCAGCAGCTGGAGGGGGGGGACCTACGAGCAGTACTTC	CASSWRGGTYEQYF
.	TRBJ2-5	.	TRBV2	TGTGCCAGCAGCTCGTCGACTTTGTCCGGTGGGACCCAGTACTTC	CASSSSTLSGGTQYF
.	TRBJ2-1	TRBD1	TRBV28	TGTGCCAGCAGCAAAAGACGACAGGGTTATGAGCAGTTCTTC	CASSKRRQGYEQFF
.	TRBJ1-2	TRBD1	TRBV19	TGTGCCAGTAGTGGCCGACAGGGTGGAATGAGCTACACCTTC	CASSGRQGGMSYTF
.	TRBJ1-1	.	TRBV6-6	TGTGCCAGCTTCCGGAGCGCTGAAGCTTTCTTT	CASFRSAEAFF
.	TRBJ2-7	TRBD1	TRBV19	TGTGCCAGTAGTACCTCCCGGCACAGGGGAACCTACGAGCAGTACTTC	CASSTSRHRGTYEQYF
.	TRBJ2-7	.	TRBV19	TGTGCCAGTAGCACCCATAGCGGAGAATCCTACGAGCAGTACTTC	CASSTHSGESYEQYF
.	TRBJ1-5	TRBD1	TRBV28	TGTGCCAGCAGTTTAGTGCAGGGGGGCAATCAGCCCCAGCATTTT	CASSLVQGGNQPQHF
once	TRBJ1-2	.	TRBV19	TGTGCCAGTCTACAGGGCCCACCTAACTATGGCTACACCTTC	CASLQGPPNYGYTF
.	TRBJ2-7	.	TRBV28	TGTGCCAGCAGCTACTTGAGCTACGAGCAGTACTTC	CASSYLSYEQYF
.	TRBJ2-5	TRBD2	TRBV5-6	TGTGCCAGCAGAGGAGGGACTAGCGGGATTGAGACCCAGTACTTC	CASRGGTSGIETQYF
few	TRBJ2-7	.	TRBV19	TGTGCCAGTAGTTTTGATTCTCAGCTCTCCTACGAGCAGTACTTC	CASSFDSQLSYEQYF
few	TRBJ1-5	.	TRBV6-5	TGTGCCAGCAGTCCCTACCCAGGGATTGATCAGCCCCAGCATTTT	CASSPYPGIDQPQHF
.	TRBJ1-3	.	TRBV11-2	TGTGCCAGCAGCTCGGGGTTTGGAAACACCATATATTTT	CASSSGFGNTIYF
.	TRBJ1-1	.	TRBV19	TGTGCCAGTAGTATGCGGCAGAACACTGAAGCTTTCTTT	CASSMRQNTEAFF
.	TRBJ2-7	TRBD2	TRBV5-6	TGTGCCAGCAGCTTGGAGGCCCAGTCCATAGCGCGGGGGGAGCAGTACTTC	CASSLEAQSIARGEQYF
few	TRBJ1-1	.	TRBV11-2	TGTGCCAGCAGCTTAGGGAGAACAGGGTTCGGCACTGAAGCTTTCTTT	CASSLGRTGFGTEAFF
.	TRBJ2-5	TRBD2	TRBV6-5	TGTGCCAGCGGCCTAGCGGGGGATGAGACCCAGTACTTC	CASGLAGDETQYF
.	TRBJ2-5	.	TRBV6-6	TGTGCCAGCAGTTACTCGGAGTCGATCGAAGAGACCCAGTACTTC	CASSYSESIEETQYF
.	TRBJ1-4	.	TRBV27	TGTGCCAGCAGTTTTGTGGGGACAACTATAACTAATGAAAAACTGTTTTTT	CASSFVGTTITNEKLFF
.	TRBJ1-2	.	TRBV5-1	TGCGCCAGCAGGATATCCTCCGGGGCCGACTATGGCTACACCTTC	CASRISSGADYGYTF
.	TRBJ2-7	.	TRBV15	TGTGCCACCAGCCCCCGCCCGACGAATAAGTACGAGCAGTACTTC	CATSPRPTNKYEQYF
.	TRBJ2-5	TRBD1	TRBV19	TGTGCCAGTAGTATAGGCGGGACAGGGGGCGGTGAGACCCAGTACTTC	CASSIGGTGGGETQYF
.	TRBJ2-5	.	TRBV28	TGTGCCAGCATCACCTCCCTGGGGGGAGAGACCCAGTACTTC	CASITSLGGETQYF
.	TRBJ2-3	TRBD2	TRBV10-3	TGTGCCATCAGATTTGGGGGACTAGCGGGACTCACAGATACGCAGTATTTT	CAIRFGGLAGLTDTQYF
.	TRBJ2-5	TRBD1	TRBV10-3	TGTGCCACCCAAGGCGGGGACAGGGACCAAGAGACCCAGTACTTC	CATQGGDRDQETQYF
.	TRBJ2-5	TRBD2	TRBV19	TGTGCCAGTAGTAATCTAGCGGGCGTACAAGAGACCCAGTACTTC	CASSNLAGVQETQYF
.	TRBJ2-7	.	TRBV6-1	TGTGCCAGCTCTAGGACCCAGGGGGAGCAGTACTTC	CASSRTQGEQYF
.	TRBJ2-5	TRBD2	TRBV4-2	TGTGCCAGCAGCCAGAAATGGTTAGCGGGGGCCTTAGAGACCCAGTACTTC	CASSQKWLAGALETQYF
.	TRBJ2-7	TRBD2	TRBV6-5	TGTGCCAGCAGTTACTCCACGACTAGCGGGGGAGGAAAGCAGTACTTC	CASSYSTTSGGGKQYF
.	TRBJ1-3	.	TRBV7-3	TGTGCCAGCAGCCCCGATTCTGGAAACACCATATATTTT	CASSPDSGNTIYF
.	TRBJ1-1	.	TRBV7-2	TGTGCCAGCAGCTATCGGTACAGAGGTGGACGCACTGAAGCTTTCTTT	CASSYRYRGGRTEAFF
.	TRBJ1-3	TRBD1	TRBV19	TGTGCCAGTACTGGGGACAGGCGGAACACCATATATTTT	CASTGDRRNTIYF
once	TRBJ2-3	TRBD1	TRBV2	TGTGCCAGCAGCACAGGGGGCACAGATACGCAGTATTTT	CASSTGGTDTQYF
.	TRBJ1-2	.	TRBV9	TGTGCCAGCAGCCTCGTCTCGGAGGGCTACACCTTC	CASSLVSEGYTF
.	TRBJ1-2	.	TRBV4-2	TGTGCCAGCAGCCGGTCCGGGACGGTGAACTATGGCTACACCTTC	CASSRSGTVNYGYTF
.	TRBJ2-1	TRBD1	TRBV2	TGTGCCAGCAGGATGGGACAGGGGTTTTACAATGAGCAGTTCTTC	CASRMGQGFYNEQFF
once	TRBJ2-1	.	TRBV6-6	TGTGCCAGCAGTTCCTTGGGGCGGATCTACAATGAGCAGTTCTTC	CASSSLGRIYNEQFF
once	TRBJ1-2	.	TRBV5-5	TGTGCCAGCAGCTTGGAACAGGCCCTAAGGGGCTACACCTTC	CASSLEQALRGYTF
.	TRBJ1-1	.	TRBV28	TGTGCCAGCAGCAGACAGTACACTGAAGCTTTCTTT	CASSRQYTEAFF
.	TRBJ2-3	TRBD2	TRBV2	TGTGCCAGCAGTGAAGCGGTTACTAGCGGGCCTTTCGGAGATACGCAGTATTTT	CASSEAVTSGPFGDTQYF
.	TRBJ2-1	.	TRBV5-6	TGTGCCACCTCACCCTCATGGGGAAATGAGCAGTTCTTC	CATSPSWGNEQFF